This TCR beta chain appears in the sequencing data of a study of blood T cell repertoires in COVID-19. In the study overall: Italy, Spain and the United States were the sources of the convalescent and acute COVID-19 samples.

A COVID-19 case had been met by exposed participants during the 2 weeks before study entry. The CDR3 sequence is 15 residues long. The germline V gene has CDR1 SNHLY and CDR2 FYNNEI. Germline trimming cut 2 bases from V and 6 bases from J; bases unmatched to any gene: 10. Original data processing: Reference gene primer amplification in the assay estimated nucleated cell counts. Generated by immunoSEQ multiplex PCR, the TCRdb table keeps only in-frame clones and is missing some. D and trimming come from the DNA, and the V and J calls and clone size come from that table. The table records about 220,000 clones, approximately 83% of them present only once.

The chain uses TRBV2 and TRBJ2-7, with 7 bases fitting TRBD1. The sequenced sample was PBMCs or T cells enriched from blood (not recorded which). The sequence derives from a woman between 50 and 59 years old who had been exposed to COVID-19. Here the CDR3 reads CASSETTGPGSEQYF. DNA for the CDR3: TGTGCCAGCAGTGAAACGACAGGGCCGGGGAGCGAGCAGTACTTC.